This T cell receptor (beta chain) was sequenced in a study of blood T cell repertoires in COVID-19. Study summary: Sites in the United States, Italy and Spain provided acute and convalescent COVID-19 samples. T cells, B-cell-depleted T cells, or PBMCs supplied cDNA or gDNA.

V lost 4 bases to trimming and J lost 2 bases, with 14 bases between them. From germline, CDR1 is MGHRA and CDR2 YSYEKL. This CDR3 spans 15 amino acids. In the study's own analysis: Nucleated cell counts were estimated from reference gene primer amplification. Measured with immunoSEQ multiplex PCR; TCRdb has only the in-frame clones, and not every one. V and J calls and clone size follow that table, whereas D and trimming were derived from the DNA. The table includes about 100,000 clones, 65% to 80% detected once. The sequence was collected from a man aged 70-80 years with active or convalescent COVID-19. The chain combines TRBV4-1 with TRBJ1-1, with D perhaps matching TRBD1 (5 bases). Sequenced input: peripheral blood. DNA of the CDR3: TGCGCCAGCAGCCCGGGAGGGACTACTAACACTGAAGCTTTCTTT. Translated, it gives CASSPGGTTNTEAFF.